Its frequency marks the clone carrying this T cell receptor beta chain as medium-sized. What it binds is not known. These data belong to a study of T cell clusters in autoimmune cytopenias. Points from the study as a whole: Active autoimmune hepatitis patients had approximately 3-fold fewer exclusive TRB clusters than healthy donors. TRB repertoire shifts in secondary cytopenia and chronic lymphocytic leukemia mostly reflected lymphoma, not autoimmunity. A dominant lymphoma-associated repertoire apparently masked the cluster-lack signature in secondary cytopenia versus chronic lymphocytic leukemia.

Germline lookup yields CDR1 SGHTA and CDR2 FQGNSA. This CDR3 is built from 15 residues. Tens of thousands of genome equivalents of blood DNA were amplified for TRB. TRB was amplified by touch-down multiplex PCR, primer pools A and B combined. TCRdb reprocessed the multiplex PCR reads, keeping one entry per CDR3 protein, no DNA. The table for this sample gives approximately 2,700 distinct CDR3 sequences. The chain uses TRBV7-2 and TRBJ2-1. The sequenced material came from peripheral blood. The receptor's source is a human donor with an autoimmune cytopenia, with autoimmune hepatitis or in good health (not recorded which). CDR3 amino acids: CASSLELTPGNEQFF.